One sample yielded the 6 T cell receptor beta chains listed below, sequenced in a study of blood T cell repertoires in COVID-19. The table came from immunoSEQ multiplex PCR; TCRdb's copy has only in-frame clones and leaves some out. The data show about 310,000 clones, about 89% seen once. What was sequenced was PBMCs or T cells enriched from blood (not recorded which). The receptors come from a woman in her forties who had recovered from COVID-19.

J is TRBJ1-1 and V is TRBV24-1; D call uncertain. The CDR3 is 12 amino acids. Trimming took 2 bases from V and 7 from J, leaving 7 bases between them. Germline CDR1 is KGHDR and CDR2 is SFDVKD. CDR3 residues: CATSDWANEAFF. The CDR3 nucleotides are TGTGCCACCAGTGATTGGGCCAATGAAGCTTTCTTT.

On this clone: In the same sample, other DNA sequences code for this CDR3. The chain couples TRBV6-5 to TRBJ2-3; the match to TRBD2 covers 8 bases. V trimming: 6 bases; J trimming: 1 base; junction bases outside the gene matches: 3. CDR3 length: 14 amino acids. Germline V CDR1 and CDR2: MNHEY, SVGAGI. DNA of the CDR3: TGTGCCAGCAGCCCCGGGGGGGGCACAGATACGCAGTATTTT. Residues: CASSPGGGTDTQYF.

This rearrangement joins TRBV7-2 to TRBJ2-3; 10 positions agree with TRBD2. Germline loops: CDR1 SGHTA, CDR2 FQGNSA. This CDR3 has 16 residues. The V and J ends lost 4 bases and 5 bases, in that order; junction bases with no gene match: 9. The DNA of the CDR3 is TGTGCCAGCAGCTGGCGGACTAGCGGTGGGGGAGATACGCAGTATTTT. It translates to CASSWRTSGGGDTQYF.

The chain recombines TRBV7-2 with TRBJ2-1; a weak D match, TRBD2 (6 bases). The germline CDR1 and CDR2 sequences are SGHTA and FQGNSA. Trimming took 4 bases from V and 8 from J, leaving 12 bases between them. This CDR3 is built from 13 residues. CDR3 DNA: TGTGCCAGCAGCTCCCTAGCGTCCGATGAGCAGTTCTTC. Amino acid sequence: CASSSLASDEQFF.

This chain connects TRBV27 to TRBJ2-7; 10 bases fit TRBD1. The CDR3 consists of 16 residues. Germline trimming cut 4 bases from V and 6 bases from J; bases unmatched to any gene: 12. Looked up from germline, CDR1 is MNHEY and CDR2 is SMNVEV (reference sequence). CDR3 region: CASSSRDRGRFGEQYF. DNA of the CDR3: TGTGCCAGCAGTTCCAGAGACAGGGGGCGCTTCGGCGAGCAGTACTTC.

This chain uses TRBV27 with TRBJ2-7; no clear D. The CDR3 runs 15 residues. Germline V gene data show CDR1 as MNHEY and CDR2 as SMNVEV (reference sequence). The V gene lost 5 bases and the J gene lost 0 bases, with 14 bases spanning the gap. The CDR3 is CASSTLRVHSYEQYF. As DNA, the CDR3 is TGTGCCAGCAGTACCCTCCGGGTTCACTCCTACGAGCAGTACTTC.